A selection of T cell receptor beta chains follows, all from one sample in a study of T cell repertoires in cytomegalovirus infection. For these receptors, no antigen is known. Using its own MiXCR run on the reads, TCRdb lists one record per CDR3 protein. The data show about 160,000 distinct CDR3 sequences, about a fifth seen once. The input for sequencing was CD8+ T cells from cultured PBMCs, taken from culture after CMV antigen stimulation. All receptors derive from a human donor in good health (CMV status not recorded). Some clones in this sample may be carry-over from other donors' samples. Each CDR3 is given with its conserved first and last residue. The order of the fields is V gene, D gene, clone size, J gene, CDR3 protein, CDR3 DNA. D genes are given only for firm matches. Some rows mark clone size as missing; the rest say once, few, many or name a class of expanded clone.

V: TRBV4-3
D: .
size: few
J: TRBJ1-2
CDR3: CASSRGTGRNYGYTF
DNA: TGCGCCAGCAGCCGAGGAACAGGCCGCAACTATGGCTACACCTTC

V: TRBV12-5
D: TRBD1
size: few
J: TRBJ1-2
CDR3: CASGPTPTGGAPDGYTF
DNA: TGTGCTAGTGGTCCAACCCCCACAGGGGGCGCCCCTGATGGCTACACCTTC

V: TRBV15
D: TRBD1
size: once
J: TRBJ1-1
CDR3: CATSRTGGVAFF
DNA: TGTGCCACCAGCAGAACAGGGGGGGTTGCTTTCTTT

V: TRBV11-2
D: TRBD1
size: few
J: TRBJ1-4
CDR3: CASSLTGFDEKLFF
DNA: TGTGCCAGCAGCTTGACAGGGTTCGATGAAAAACTGTTTTTT

V: TRBV9
D: .
size: few
J: TRBJ1-1
CDR3: CASSVGIRTEAFF
DNA: TGTGCCAGCAGCGTAGGAATCCGGACTGAAGCTTTCTTT

V: TRBV20-1
D: .
size: few
J: TRBJ2-1
CDR3: CSARDLSLPGYNEQFF
DNA: TGCAGTGCTAGAGATCTCTCCCTACCGGGTTACAATGAGCAGTTCTTC

V: TRBV28
D: TRBD1
size: many
J: TRBJ2-5
CDR3: CASTLTGHGETQYF
DNA: TGTGCCAGCACGCTGACAGGGCATGGAGAGACCCAGTACTTC

V: TRBV30
D: .
size: .
J: TRBJ2-4
CDR3: CAWSVQGKNSQYF
DNA: TGTGCCTGGAGTGTGCAGGGGAAAAACAGTCAGTACTTC

V: TRBV7-2
D: .
size: few
J: TRBJ2-2
CDR3: CASSSDSTGELFF
DNA: TGTGCCAGCAGCTCCGACAGTACCGGGGAGCTGTTTTTT

V: TRBV4-2
D: .
size: few
J: TRBJ1-5
CDR3: CASSQGGPSNQPQHF
DNA: TGTGCCAGCAGCCAAGGGGGTCCTAGCAATCAGCCCCAGCATTTT

V: TRBV25-1
D: TRBD1
size: .
J: TRBJ2-2
CDR3: CASSEYEGARTGELFF
DNA: TGTGCCAGCAGTGAATATGAGGGGGCGCGCACCGGGGAGCTGTTTTTT

V: TRBV12-3/TRBV12-4
D: .
size: .
J: TRBJ2-2
CDR3: CASSFGGGERDGELFF
DNA: TGTGCCAGCAGTTTTGGAGGTGGGGAGAGAGACGGGGAGCTGTTTTTT

V: TRBV6-1
D: .
size: .
J: TRBJ1-1
CDR3: CASSLRRNTEAFF
DNA: TGTGCCAGCAGCCTCAGAAGAAACACTGAAGCTTTCTTT

V: TRBV13
D: .
size: .
J: TRBJ2-7
CDR3: CASSPGHDYEQYF
DNA: TGTGCCAGCAGCCCCGGACATGACTACGAGCAGTACTTC

V: TRBV4-1
D: TRBD2
size: few
J: TRBJ2-1
CDR3: CASSQEPAGGLYNEQFF
DNA: TGCGCCAGCAGCCAAGAACCAGCGGGGGGCCTATACAATGAGCAGTTCTTC

V: TRBV7-2
D: .
size: .
J: TRBJ1-5
CDR3: CASSLALGEESNQPQHF
DNA: TGTGCCAGCAGCTTAGCCCTAGGGGAAGAAAGCAATCAGCCCCAGCATTTT